The 18 T cell receptor beta chains given below trace back to one sample, sequenced in a study of blood T cell repertoires in COVID-19. TCRdb keeps only in-frame clones here, not all; method: immunoSEQ multiplex PCR. The table shows around 240,000 clones, with 80% to 90% occurring only once. Sequenced sample: peripheral blood. These receptors were taken from a woman between 35 and 50 years old who had recovered from COVID-19.

V gene TRBV7-2 combines with J gene TRBJ1-4, with 9 positions matching TRBD1. The CDR3 totals 15 residues. CDR1 and CDR2 from the germline V gene are SGHTA and FQGNSA. V lost 5 bases and J lost 6; bases outside the gene matches: 7. The CDR3 bases are TGTGCCAGCAGCAAAACTGGACAGGGGTATGAAAAACTGTTTTTT. Amino acid sequence: CASSKTGQGYEKLFF. The full variable domain, its missing parts supplied by reference TRBV7-2 and TRBJ1-4, is GAGVSQSPSNKVTEKGKDVELRCDPISGHTALYWYRQSLGQGLEFLIYFQGNSAPDKSGLPSDRFSAERTGGSVSTLTIQRTQQEDSAVYLCASSKTGQGYEKLFFGSGTQLSVL.

On this clone: The sample has other DNA sequences that encode this CDR3 too. The chain has TRBV9 and TRBJ2-1, with 12 bases identical to TRBD2. Unmatched junction bases numbered 13, after V lost 0 bases and J lost 6 bases. Germline loops: CDR1 SGDLS, CDR2 YYNGEE. This CDR3 is 19 amino acids long. The CDR3 region is CASSVGRLAGGRAINEQFF. CDR3 coding DNA: TGTGCCAGCAGCGTAGGTCGGCTAGCGGGGGGGCGGGCCATCAATGAGCAGTTCTTC.

For this clone: One end of the junction varies from germline; a read error may be responsible. V gene TRBV7-7 combines with J gene TRBJ2-2; the match to TRBD2 covers 9 bases. Germline V gene sequence: CDR1 SSHAT, CDR2 FNYEAQ (reference sequence). The CDR3 has 16 amino acids. Written as DNA, the CDR3 is TGTGCTAGCAGCCCAACCGGGACTAGCCCCGCCGGGGAGCTGTTTTTT. Protein: CASSPTGTSPAGELFF.

This sequence joins TRBV7-2 and TRBJ2-3; 7 positions match TRBD2. Germline CDR1 reads SGHTA; CDR2 reads FQGNSA. The CDR3 extends over 16 amino acids. The junction had 5 bases not matched to a gene; V was cut back by 0 bases and J by 2 bases. In DNA, the CDR3 is TGTGCCAGCAGCTTAGCAAGACTAGCCGCCACAGATACGCAGTATTTT. This codes for CASSLARLAATDTQYF.

The rearrangement joins TRBV19 to TRBJ2-1; 9 bases match TRBD1. This CDR3 is 16 amino acids long. The junction had 14 bases not matched to a gene; V was cut back by 6 bases and J by 8 bases. The germline V gene encodes CDR1 LNHDA and CDR2 SQIVND (reference sequence). For the CDR3, the DNA is TGTGCCAGTAGAAAACCGGGACAGGGAGGAAATTATGAGCAGTTCTTC. Its translation: CASRKPGQGGNYEQFF.

The genes are TRBV20-1 and TRBJ2-1, with 7 bases fitting TRBD2. Germline values: CDR1 DFQATT, CDR2 SNEGSKA (reference sequence). Trimming removed 5 bases from V and 8 bases from J; junction bases left unmatched: 0. CDR3 length: 10 residues. DNA for the CDR3: TGCAGTGCTGGGAGGGATGAGCAGTTCTTC. Translating gives CSAGRDEQFF.

The CDR3 spells CASSPRAGGGYTF. In DNA form, the CDR3 reads TGTGCCAGCAGTCCGAGGGCTGGTGGGGGCTACACCTTC. The rearrangement uses TRBV6-2 or TRBV6-3 and TRBJ1-2; D is undetermined. The CDR3 has 13 amino acids. The V and J ends lost 5 bases and 8 bases respectively, with 15 bases between them. Germline values: CDR1 MNHEY, CDR2 SVGEGT.

This clone was seen more than once but under ten times. This rearrangement joins TRBV7-9 to TRBJ2-7; possibly TRBD1 for D (5 bases). Germline-derived CDR1 and CDR2 are SEHNR and FQNEAQ (reference sequence). This CDR3 comprises 12 residues. Trimming removed 5 bases from V and 7 bases from J, with 12 bases in between. The CDR3, as DNA: TGTGCCAGCAGCAAGGACACGATTGAGCAGTACTTC. Translating gives CASSKDTIEQYF. Full variable domain (rest looked up from reference TRBV7-9 and TRBJ2-7): DTGVSQNPRHKITKRGQNVTFRCDPISEHNRLYWYRQTLGQGPEFLTYFQNEAQLEKSRLLSDRFSAERPKGSFSTLEIQRTEQGDSAMYLCASSKDTIEQYFGPGTRLTVT.

The rearrangement joins TRBV5-1 to TRBJ1-1, with D uncertain. The CDR3 spans 16 residues. Germline CDR1 reads SGHRS; CDR2 reads YFSETQ. The germline V and J ends were trimmed by 0 bases and 3 bases, with 15 bases remaining between them. CDR3 protein: CASSLGPESLDTEAFF. In DNA, the CDR3 is TGCGCCAGCAGCTTGGGGCCTGAATCGTTGGACACTGAAGCTTTCTTT.

The rearrangement joins TRBV7-2 to TRBJ2-5; weak D call: TRBD2 (6 bases). In germline, CDR1 is SGHTA, CDR2 FQGNSA. V lost 1 base and J 5 bases, leaving 14 bases between the germline ends. The CDR3 extends over 15 amino acids. The CDR3 reads CASSLGSAGRETQYF. In nucleotides, the CDR3 is TGTGCCAGCAGCTTAGGAAGCGCGGGACGGGAGACCCAGTACTTC. Variable domain in full (rest from reference TRBV7-2 and TRBJ2-5): GAGVSQSPSNKVTEKGKDVELRCDPISGHTALYWYRQSLGQGLEFLIYFQGNSAPDKSGLPSDRFSAERTGGSVSTLTIQRTQQEDSAVYLCASSLGSAGRETQYFGPGTRLLVL.

This clone occurred a few times. The chain combines TRBV30 with TRBJ2-7; 7 bases are shared with TRBD1. The CDR3 extends over 14 amino acids. Germline lookup yields CDR1 GTSNPN and CDR2 SVGIG (reference sequence). With V trimmed by 1 base and J by 3 bases, 6 bases remained unmatched. The CDR3 DNA is TGTGCCTGGAGTGATCAGGCAGGGGGCTACGAGCAGTACTTC. Encoded protein: CAWSDQAGGYEQYF.

This sequence joins TRBV7-2 and TRBJ2-1; a weak D match, TRBD2 (5 bases). V lost 4 bases and J 1 base, leaving 14 bases between the germline ends. Per germline, CDR1 SGHTA and CDR2 FQGNSA. CDR3 size: 16 residues. The CDR3 protein is CASSSPGKGSYNEQFF. The CDR3 DNA follows: TGTGCCAGCAGCTCCCCGGGGAAAGGATCCTACAATGAGCAGTTCTTC. Variable domain in full (rest from reference TRBV7-2 and TRBJ2-1): GAGVSQSPSNKVTEKGKDVELRCDPISGHTALYWYRQSLGQGLEFLIYFQGNSAPDKSGLPSDRFSAERTGGSVSTLTIQRTQQEDSAVYLCASSSPGKGSYNEQFFGPGTRLTVL.

The genes are TRBV6-5 and TRBJ2-7; the D gene is possibly TRBD1 (7 bases). Germline V gives CDR1 MNHEY, CDR2 SVGAGI. This CDR3 is built from 15 residues. V was cut by 6 bases and J by 11 bases, with 26 bases left in between. The chain's CDR3 is CASSNAGQTVREEYF. CDR3 coding DNA: TGTGCCAGCAGCAACGCGGGACAGACCGTAAGGGAGGAGTACTTC.

V and J are TRBV30 and TRBJ1-4, with a possible D match to TRBD1 (6 bases). V lost 4 bases and J lost 6, with 21 bases in between. The germline V gene has CDR1 GTSNPN and CDR2 SVGIG (reference sequence). The CDR3 has 16 amino acids. CDR3 nucleotides: TGTGCCTGGACCGTCCGGGGGGCGATCATATATGAAAAACTGTTTTTT. This encodes CAWTVRGAIIYEKLFF.

The chain recombines TRBV30 with TRBJ2-7; D is possibly TRBD1 (5 bases). Trimming pared 3 bases from V and 2 bases from J, leaving 14 bases between. Germline assignment: CDR1 GTSNPN and CDR2 SVGIG (reference sequence). This CDR3 has 14 residues. The CDR3 bases are TGTGCCTGGAGCGCAGGGTTGTTAGCCTACGAGCAGTACTTC. The encoded protein is CAWSAGLLAYEQYF.

This rearrangement joins TRBV3-1 (or the pseudogene TRBV3-2) to TRBJ2-3, with 9 bases aligning to TRBD2. Germline CDR1 and CDR2: LGHDT and YNNKEL (reference sequence). The CDR3 covers 17 residues. V was clipped by 2 bases and J by 5 bases; unmatched bases: 11. The CDR3 DNA follows: TGTGCCAGCAGCCAAACCCTGCCGGGACTAGCAGAAGATACGCAGTATTTT. It is translated as CASSQTLPGLAEDTQYF.

This chain links TRBV2 with TRBJ2-1, with TRBD1 matching 9 bases. Unmatched junction bases numbered 6, after V lost 8 bases and J lost 7 bases. Germline assignment: CDR1 SNHLY and CDR2 FYNNEI. The CDR3 contains 13 residues. CDR3 amino acids: CASGSQGANEQFF. CDR3 bases: TGTGCCAGCGGATCACAGGGGGCGAATGAGCAGTTCTTC.

The V call is TRBV7-2, the J call TRBJ1-5; D is perhaps TRBD1 (6 bases). The germline V gene encodes CDR1 SGHTA and CDR2 FQGNSA. The CDR3 is made up of 16 amino acids. V was trimmed by 5 bases and J by 4 bases, leaving 18 bases between them. CDR3 amino acids: CASSPGQSEANQPQHF. The CDR3 DNA reads TGTGCCAGCAGCCCCGGACAGTCGGAGGCTAATCAGCCCCAGCATTTT.